One and the same sample provided the 26 T cell receptor beta chains below, sequenced in a study of CD4 and CD8 cells across lung adenocarcinoma regions. TCRdb re-derived calls from the PCR reads in MiXCR, one entry per CDR3 protein. This sample has about 12,000 distinct CDR3 sequences, with roughly 44% found just once. The specimen was CD8+ T cells from the margin of a lung tumor. Receptors originate from a male donor with lung adenocarcinoma. The CD4 and CD8 labels of this study may be unreliable.

This clonotype has a handful of counts. This rearrangement joins TRBV6-5 to TRBJ2-7; possibly TRBD1 for D (5 bases). With 0 bases removed from V and 0 bases from J, the gap between germline ends came to 15 bases. This CDR3 contains 17 residues. CDR1 and CDR2 from the germline V gene are MNHEY and SVGAGI. The CDR3 nucleotides are TGTGCCAGCAGTTACTCGATCTCAGGGATCGGCTCCTACGAGCAGTACTTC. This translates into CASSYSISGIGSYEQYF.

The chain carries TRBV6-5 and TRBJ2-7, with TRBD1 matching over 11 bases. This CDR3 is 15 amino acids long. Germline V gene data show CDR1 as MNHEY and CDR2 as SVGAGI. Unmatched junction bases numbered 6, after V lost 4 bases and J lost 4 bases. CDR3 region: CASSSPGQGVYEQYF. DNA for the CDR3: TGTGCCAGCAGTTCTCCGGGACAGGGGGTGTACGAGCAGTACTTC.

The CDR3 DNA is TGTGCCAGCAGCCCCCCAGGGGCTCGCAATGAGCAGTTCTTC. It translates to CASSPPGARNEQFF. This sequence joins TRBV6-1 and TRBJ2-1; TRBD1 might be the D (6 bases). Germline CDR1 is MNHNS and CDR2 is SASEGT. Trimming left V 6 bases short and J 6 bases short, with 15 bases between. The CDR3 runs 14 residues.

Only one count was recorded for this clonotype. The junction departs from the called germline gene at one end, perhaps through a read error. The chain recombines TRBV6-2 or TRBV6-3 with TRBJ2-3; D remains unclear. Germline assignment: CDR1 MNHEY and CDR2 SVGEGT. This CDR3 has 15 residues. The CDR3 spells CASGYPSRAKDTQYF. CDR3 DNA: TGTGCCAGCGGGTACCCCTCCCGTGCAAAAGATACGCAGTATTTC.

About this clonotype itself: One end of the junction is discordant with germline, which a read error may explain. V gene TRBV27 combines with J gene TRBJ2-3; D may correspond to TRBD1 or TRBD2 (6 bases each). CDR1 and CDR2 from the germline V gene are MNHEY and SMNVEV (reference sequence). This CDR3 contains 17 residues. The CDR3 loop is CASSAGLGGGDTDTQYF. The CDR3 DNA sequence: TGTGCCAGCAGTGCGGGGCTCGGGGGCGGTGACACAGATACGCAGTATTTC.

This clonotype was seen repeatedly, ten times or more. The rearrangement links TRBV6-8 to TRBJ2-1, with 15 bases lining up with TRBD2. Germline CDR1 reads MNHGY; CDR2 reads SAAAGT. V was clipped by 6 bases and J by 9 bases; unmatched bases: 9. The CDR3 is 16 residues long. The CDR3 bases are TGTGCCAGCAGACCCGGGACTAGCGGGAGGTATGGTGAGCAGTTCTTC. This gives the protein CASRPGTSGRYGEQFF.

By its share, this clonotype is medium-sized. V is TRBV6-5 and J is TRBJ2-1; D possibly corresponds to TRBD1 (6 bases). Trimming took off 6 bases at V and 1 base at J, with 7 bases between the two ends. CDR3 size: 13 residues. CDR1 is MNHEY, CDR2 SVGAGI, per germline. CDR3 sequence (DNA): TGTGCCAGCAGCAGGGGTTCCTACAATGAGCAGTTCTTC. This translates into CASSRGSYNEQFF.

V usage is TRBV7-6 and J usage is TRBJ2-1; tentatively, D is TRBD2 (5 bases). The J call may be in error: the DNA end matches TRBJ2-7 better. The CDR3 is 15 amino acids. Germline V gene sequence: CDR1 SGHVS, CDR2 FNYEAQ. CDR3 residues: CASSLGQRTYNEQYF. CDR3 nucleotides: TGTGCCAGCAGCCTCGGCCAGCGGACCTACAATGAGCAGTACTTC.

This clonotype was seen many times. The gene calls are TRBV7-6 and TRBJ1-2; no reliable D call. Germline-derived CDR1 and CDR2 are SGHVS and FNYEAQ. This CDR3 is 14 amino acids long. V was trimmed by 5 bases and J by 7 bases, leaving 17 bases between them. The CDR3 loop reads CASSPPTGVGGYTF. The CDR3 region has the DNA TGTGCCAGCAGCCCACCTACTGGCGTCGGTGGCTACACCTTC.

This clonotype was seen a single time. The rearrangement links TRBV19 to TRBJ2-1; 7 positions agree with TRBD2. Germline V gene sequence: CDR1 LNHDA, CDR2 SQIVND (reference sequence). After removal of 3 bases from V and 5 bases from J, the junction contained 4 bases not matched to a gene. CDR3 length: 14 residues. In DNA, the CDR3 is TGTGCCAGTAGTATCTGGGGGGGGGACAATGAGCAGTTCTTC. Protein sequence: CASSIWGGDNEQFF.

This clonotype was seen a few times. The CDR3 here is CAISAETGGGETQYF. Written as DNA, the CDR3 is TGTGCCATCAGTGCGGAGACAGGGGGCGGCGAGACCCAGTACTTC. The genes are TRBV10-3 and TRBJ2-5; 10 bases fit TRBD1. Germline values: CDR1 ENHRY, CDR2 SYGVKD. Losses at the gene ends were 4 bases for V and 5 bases for J; bases not matched to a gene: 7. The CDR3 length is 15 residues.

The rearrangement joins TRBV3-1 to TRBJ1-2; D gene unclear. CDR1 LGHDT and CDR2 YNNKEL come from the germline V gene (reference sequence). There are 14 residues in the CDR3. V was cut by 1 base and J by 0 bases, with 6 bases left in between. The CDR3 sequence is CASSQGTANYGYTF. The CDR3 DNA reads as TGTGCCAGCAGCCAAGGAACAGCTAACTATGGCTACACCTTC.

The chain carries TRBV6-1 and TRBJ2-5, with a tentative D call TRBD2 (6 bases). The V end was cut by 6 bases, the J end by 6 bases, with 17 bases between. This CDR3 is 14 amino acids long. Germline V gives CDR1 MNHNS, CDR2 SASEGT. As DNA, the CDR3 is TGTGCCAGCAGCGGCGGGGCTGACGAAAAGACCCAGTACTTC. It codes for CASSGGADEKTQYF.

By sample fraction, this clonotype is large (0.1 to 1%). The chain carries TRBV27 and TRBJ2-1, with D possibly matching TRBD2 (6 bases). CDR3 length equals 15 residues. The V end was cut by 3 bases, the J end by 2 bases, with 11 bases between. Germline V gene lookup returns CDR1 MNHEY and CDR2 SMNVEV (reference sequence). CDR3 sequence reads: CASSFRRETYNEQFF. The CDR3, as DNA: TGTGCCAGCAGTTTTAGACGGGAGACCTACAATGAGCAGTTCTTC.

The chain joins TRBV6-1 to TRBJ2-3, with TRBD2 as a possible D gene (6 bases). The end of the DNA aligns better with TRBJ2-7, so the J call may be wrong. CDR1 and CDR2 (germline): MNHNS, SASEGT. The CDR3 extends over 14 amino acids. CDR3: CAGSGGWSPETQYF. DNA for the CDR3: TGTGCGGGCAGTGGGGGGTGGAGCCCAGAGACGCAGTACTTC.

V and J are TRBV10-3 and TRBJ2-3; 8 bases fit TRBD2. The J call may be faulty, since TRBJ2-7 better matches the DNA end. From germline, CDR1 is ENHRY and CDR2 SYGVKD. The CDR3 is made up of 15 amino acids. The CDR3 region has the DNA TGTGCCGGGGGGACGGGGGGGCGTGGCACAGATACGCAGTACTTC. It specifies CAGGTGGRGTDTQYF.

The rearrangement joins TRBV18 to TRBJ2-3, with a weak D call TRBD2 (6 bases). CDR3 size: 13 residues. Trimming took 0 bases from V and 6 from J, leaving 7 bases between them. Germline CDR1 KGHSH, CDR2 LQKENI. DNA of the CDR3: TGTGCCAGCTCACCACCGGAGGGCGATACGCAGTATTTT. Protein: CASSPPEGDTQYF.

By share, this clonotype counts as medium-sized. The genes are TRBV6-5 and TRBJ2-1; 9 bases match TRBD1. TRBJ2-7 matches the DNA end more closely, so the J call is doubtful. Germline V CDR1 and CDR2: MNHEY, SVGAGI. The CDR3 runs 15 residues. The CDR3: CASSYPRQGGYEQYF. DNA for the CDR3: TGTGCCAGCAGTTACCCGAGACAGGGGGGCTACGAGCAGTACTTC.

Comments on this clonotype: The junction departs from the called germline gene at one end, perhaps through a read error. The rearrangement joins TRBV10-2 to TRBJ2-4, with a possible D match to TRBD1 (5 bases). This CDR3 has 15 amino acids. Germline assignment: CDR1 WSHSY and CDR2 SAAADI. The CDR3 reads CARGLSDLDQNTQYF. The CDR3 DNA reads as TGCGCCAGGGGGCTCAGTGATCTTGACCAAAACACTCAGTACTTC.

This clonotype has at least ten counts. With a much larger clone just one base away, this may be a read error. CDR3 sequence (DNA): TGCGCCAGCAGCCAAGTAAGAGACGGGAGCAATGAGCAGTACTTC. It yields the protein CASSQVRDGSNEQYF. The J gene is TRBJ2-4, the V gene TRBV4-1; D is possibly TRBD2 (6 bases). Germline V gene data show CDR1 as MGHRA and CDR2 as YSYEKL. V lost 1 base to trimming and J lost 13 bases, with 20 bases between them. The length of the CDR3 is 15 residues.

By share, this clonotype counts as large (0.1 to 1%). The V call is TRBV6-5, the J call TRBJ2-1; D is perhaps TRBD2 (5 bases). Deletions cut 0 bases from V and 7 bases from J, with 7 bases between. CDR1 is MNHEY and CDR2 is SVGAGI in the germline V gene. This CDR3 has 13 residues. Here the CDR3 DNA reads TGTGCCAGCAGTTACTCGAGAGGGAATGAGCAGTTCTTC. As protein: CASSYSRGNEQFF.

The table lists this clonotype with many counts. The chain joins TRBV4-3 to TRBJ2-1; D is unclear. CDR1 LGHNA and CDR2 YSLEER come from the germline V gene. The CDR3 is made up of 17 amino acids. V lost 0 bases and J 0 bases, leaving 12 bases between the germline ends. CDR3 protein: CASSQEANWGSYNEQFF. CDR3 nucleotide sequence: TGCGCCAGCAGCCAAGAGGCCAACTGGGGCTCCTACAATGAGCAGTTCTTC.

Relative to its sample, this clonotype is medium-sized (0.01 to 0.1%). This chain joins TRBV6-1 and TRBJ2-5, with 10 bases lining up with TRBD2. The CDR3 runs 15 residues. J gave up 5 bases and V 3 bases, and 6 bases lay outside the gene matches. Germline CDR1 MNHNS, CDR2 SASEGT. CDR3: CASSERLAGVETQYF. The DNA for the CDR3 is TGTGCCAGCAGTGAGAGGCTAGCGGGAGTTGAGACCCAGTACTTC.

Points on this clonotype: One end of the junction does not line up with germline, which may come from a read error. The chain is built from TRBV6-1 and TRBJ2-5; no firm D call. This CDR3 has 15 amino acids. Germline lookup yields CDR1 MNHNS and CDR2 SASEGT. CDR3 protein: CASSEMRQLAETQYF. The DNA for the CDR3 is TGTGCCAGCAGTGAAATGAGGCAGTTAGCAGAGACGCAGTACTTC.

This clonotype has a handful of counts. The rearrangement links TRBV22-1 to TRBJ2-1; TRBD1 is the table's D call, not checked against the DNA. TRBV22-1 is noted as a pseudogene. The CDR3 consists of 19 residues. CDR3 DNA: TGTCCTGGGCAGGCCAGAGGAGAGGGGCAGGGGAAGAATGGTCCCCAGGTTAGATTT. It encodes CPGQARGEGQGKNGPQVRF.

This clonotype showed up many times. The chain has TRBV24-1 and TRBJ2-1; 7 bases match TRBD2. The length of the CDR3 is 16 residues. Unmatched junction bases numbered 7, after V lost 0 bases and J lost 6 bases. CDR1 and CDR2 from the germline V gene are KGHDR and SFDVKD. CDR3 amino acids: CATSDLGAGEGNEQFF. CDR3 coding DNA: TGTGCCACCAGTGATTTGGGTGCGGGAGAGGGCAATGAGCAGTTCTTC.